This section outlines one T cell receptor (beta chain) sequence together with its context. The antigen remains unidentified. This sample was included in a study of blood T cells in healthy people across ages. V shed 0 bases and J shed 4 bases, with 10 bases lying between them. CDR1 MGHRA and CDR2 YSYEKL come from the germline V gene. The length of the CDR3 is 16 residues. Study findings and constraints: Per million T cells, the diversity of TCR beta decreased roughly linearly as age advanced. Researchers report that TCR beta diversity correlated strongly with naive T cell percentage. Possibly confounding the expanded clonotype changes was the fact that donor CMV status was unknown. More naive CD4+ cells and higher diversity marked long-lived donors relative to aged donors.

Alongside a J-beta primer mix, a sample-barcoded 5' primer served in a second PCR lasting about 7 to 12 cycles. A single record per CDR3 protein comes from TCRdb applying MiXCR to the 5' RACE reads. The repertoire consists of some 1,800,000 distinct CDR3 sequences, with around 40% occurring once and the leading ten covering under 30%. The sample was blood. The V call is TRBV4-1, the J call TRBJ2-6, with D uncertain. This TCR was recovered from a human donor in good health. The CDR3 nucleotides are TGCGCCAGCAGCCAAGATGGTTGGCTGGGGGCCAACGTCCTGACTTTC. Translating it yields CASSQDGWLGANVLTF.